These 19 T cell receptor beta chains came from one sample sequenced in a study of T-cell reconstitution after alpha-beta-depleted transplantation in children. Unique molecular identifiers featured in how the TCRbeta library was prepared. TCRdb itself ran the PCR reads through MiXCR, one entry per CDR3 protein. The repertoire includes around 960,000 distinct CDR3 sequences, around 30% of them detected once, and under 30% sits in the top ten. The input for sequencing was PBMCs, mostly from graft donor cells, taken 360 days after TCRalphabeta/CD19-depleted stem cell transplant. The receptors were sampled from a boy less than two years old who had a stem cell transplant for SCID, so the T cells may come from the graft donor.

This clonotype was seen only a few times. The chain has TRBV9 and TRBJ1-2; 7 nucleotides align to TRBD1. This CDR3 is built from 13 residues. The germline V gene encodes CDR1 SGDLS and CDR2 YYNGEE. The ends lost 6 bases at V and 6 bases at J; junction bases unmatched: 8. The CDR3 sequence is CASTLGQFDGYTF. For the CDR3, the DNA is TGTGCCAGCACTTTGGGACAGTTTGATGGCTACACCTTC.

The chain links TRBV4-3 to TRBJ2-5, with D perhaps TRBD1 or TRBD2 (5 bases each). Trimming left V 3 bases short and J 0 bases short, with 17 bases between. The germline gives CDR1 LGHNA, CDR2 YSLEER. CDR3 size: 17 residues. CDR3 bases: TGCGCCAGCAGCCACGGTGCTGGGGGACCCGACCAAGAGACCCAGTACTTC. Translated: CASSHGAGGPDQETQYF.

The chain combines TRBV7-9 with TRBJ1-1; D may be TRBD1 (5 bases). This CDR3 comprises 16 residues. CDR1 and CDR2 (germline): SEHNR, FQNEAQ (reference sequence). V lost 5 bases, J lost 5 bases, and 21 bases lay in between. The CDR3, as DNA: TGTGCCAGCAGCCCCCGAATCGGACACCAGCGGACTGAAGCTTTCTTT. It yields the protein CASSPRIGHQRTEAFF.

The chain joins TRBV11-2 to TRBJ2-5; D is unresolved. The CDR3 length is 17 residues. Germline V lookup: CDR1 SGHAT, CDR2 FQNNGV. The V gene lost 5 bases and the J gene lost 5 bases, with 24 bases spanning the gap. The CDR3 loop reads CASSKVPRSSGWETQYF. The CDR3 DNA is TGTGCCAGCAGCAAGGTCCCCCGCTCGTCTGGCTGGGAGACCCAGTACTTC.

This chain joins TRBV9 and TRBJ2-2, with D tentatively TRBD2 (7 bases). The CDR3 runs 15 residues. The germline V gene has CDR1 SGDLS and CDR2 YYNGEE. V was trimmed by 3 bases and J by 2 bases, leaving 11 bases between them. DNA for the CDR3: TGTGCCAGCAGCGCGGGGGGCTATAACACCGGGGAGCTGTTTTTT. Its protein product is CASSAGGYNTGELFF.

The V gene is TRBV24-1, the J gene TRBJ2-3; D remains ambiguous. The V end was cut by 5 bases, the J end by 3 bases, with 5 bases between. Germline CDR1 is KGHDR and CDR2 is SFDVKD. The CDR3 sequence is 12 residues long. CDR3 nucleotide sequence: TGTGCCACCAGTGGACTTACAGATACGCAGTATTTT. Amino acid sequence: CATSGLTDTQYF.

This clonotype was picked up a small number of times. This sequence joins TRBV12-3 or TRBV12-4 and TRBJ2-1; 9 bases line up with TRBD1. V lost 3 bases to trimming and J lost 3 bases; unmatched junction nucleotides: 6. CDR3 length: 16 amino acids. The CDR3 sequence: CASSFYTGGGYNEQFF. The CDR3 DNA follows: TGTGCCAGCAGTTTCTATACAGGGGGCGGCTACAATGAGCAGTTCTTC.

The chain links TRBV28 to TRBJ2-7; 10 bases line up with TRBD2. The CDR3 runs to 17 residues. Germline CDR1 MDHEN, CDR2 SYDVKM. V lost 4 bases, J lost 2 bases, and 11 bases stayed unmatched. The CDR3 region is CASSSPQLAGLPYEQYF. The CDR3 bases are TGTGCCAGCAGTTCACCTCAACTAGCGGGGTTGCCCTACGAGCAGTACTTC.

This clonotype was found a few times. The CDR3 DNA is TGTGCCAGCAGTCCGACAGAGACATTTAGCACAGATACGCAGTATTTT. It specifies CASSPTETFSTDTQYF. This chain joins TRBV27 and TRBJ2-3, with D possibly TRBD1 on 5 matching bases. CDR3 length: 16 amino acids. Trimming left V 5 bases short and J 0 bases short, with 15 bases between. The V gene's germline CDR1 is MNHEY and CDR2 SMNVEV (reference sequence).

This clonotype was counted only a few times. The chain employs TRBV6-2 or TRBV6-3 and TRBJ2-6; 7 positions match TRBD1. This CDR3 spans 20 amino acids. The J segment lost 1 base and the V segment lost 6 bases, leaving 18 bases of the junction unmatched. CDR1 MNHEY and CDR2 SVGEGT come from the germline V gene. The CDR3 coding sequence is TGTGCCAGCAGCCGCCTCAGACAGGGTCAATTAGGATCTGGGGCCAACGTCCTGACTTTC. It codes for CASSRLRQGQLGSGANVLTF.

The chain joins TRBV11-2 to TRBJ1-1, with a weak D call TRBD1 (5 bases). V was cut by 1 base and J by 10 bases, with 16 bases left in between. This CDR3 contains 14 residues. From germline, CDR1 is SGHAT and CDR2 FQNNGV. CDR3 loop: CASSLGDGRKGAFF. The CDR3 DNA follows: TGTGCCAGCAGCTTAGGGGACGGACGGAAAGGAGCTTTCTTT.

The DNA for the CDR3 is TGTGCCAGCAGTTACGCCACAGGGAACACTGAAGCTTTCTTT. Amino acids: CASSYATGNTEAFF. The rearrangement links TRBV6-5 to TRBJ1-1; D is possibly TRBD1 (5 bases). The CDR3 contains 14 residues. V dropped 2 bases and J dropped 1 base, with 8 bases sitting between them. Germline V gives CDR1 MNHEY, CDR2 SVGAGI.

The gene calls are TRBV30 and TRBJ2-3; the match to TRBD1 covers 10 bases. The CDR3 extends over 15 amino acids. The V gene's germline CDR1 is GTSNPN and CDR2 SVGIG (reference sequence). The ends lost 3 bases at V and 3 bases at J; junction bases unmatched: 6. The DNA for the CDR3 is TGTGCCTGGAGCCTGACAGGGGGCGGTACAGATACGCAGTATTTT. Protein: CAWSLTGGGTDTQYF.

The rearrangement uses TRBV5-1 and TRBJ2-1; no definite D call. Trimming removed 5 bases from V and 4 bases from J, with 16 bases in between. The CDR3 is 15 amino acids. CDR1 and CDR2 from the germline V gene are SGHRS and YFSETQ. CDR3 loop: CASRKDPEVYNEQFF. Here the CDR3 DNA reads TGCGCCAGCAGGAAAGATCCCGAGGTTTACAATGAGCAGTTCTTC.

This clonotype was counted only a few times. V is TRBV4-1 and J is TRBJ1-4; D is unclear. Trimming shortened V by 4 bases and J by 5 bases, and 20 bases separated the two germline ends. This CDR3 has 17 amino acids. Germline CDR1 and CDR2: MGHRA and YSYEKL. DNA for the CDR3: TGCGCCAGCAGCCCCCGCCCCGCGCTTGGAGCGAATGAAAAACTGTTTTTT. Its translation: CASSPRPALGANEKLFF.

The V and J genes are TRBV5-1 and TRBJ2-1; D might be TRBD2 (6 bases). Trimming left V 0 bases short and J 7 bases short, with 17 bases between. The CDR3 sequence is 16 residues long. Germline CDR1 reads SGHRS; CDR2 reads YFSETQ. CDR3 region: CASSLAGGVVANEQFF. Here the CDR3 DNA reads TGCGCCAGCAGCTTGGCCGGCGGGGTAGTGGCGAATGAGCAGTTCTTC.

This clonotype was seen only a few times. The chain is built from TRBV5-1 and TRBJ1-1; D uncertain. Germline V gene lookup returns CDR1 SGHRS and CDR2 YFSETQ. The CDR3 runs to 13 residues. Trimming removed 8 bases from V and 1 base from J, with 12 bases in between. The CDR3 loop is CASHSGENTEAFF. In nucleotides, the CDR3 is TGCGCCAGTCATTCCGGTGAGAACACTGAAGCTTTCTTT.

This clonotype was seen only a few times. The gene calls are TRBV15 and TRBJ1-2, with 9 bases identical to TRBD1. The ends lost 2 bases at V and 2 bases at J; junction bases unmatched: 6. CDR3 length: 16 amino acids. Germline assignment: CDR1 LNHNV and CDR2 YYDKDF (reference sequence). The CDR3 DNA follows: TGTGCCACCAGCAGACCTGGGACAGGGCTAAACTATGGCTACACCTTC. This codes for CATSRPGTGLNYGYTF.

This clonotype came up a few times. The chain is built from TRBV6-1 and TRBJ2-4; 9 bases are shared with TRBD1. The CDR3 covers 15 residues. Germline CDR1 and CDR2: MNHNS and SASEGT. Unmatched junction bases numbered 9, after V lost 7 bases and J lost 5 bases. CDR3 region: CASIPGGTGQNIQYF. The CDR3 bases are TGTGCCAGCATTCCCGGGGGGACAGGGCAAAACATTCAGTACTTC.